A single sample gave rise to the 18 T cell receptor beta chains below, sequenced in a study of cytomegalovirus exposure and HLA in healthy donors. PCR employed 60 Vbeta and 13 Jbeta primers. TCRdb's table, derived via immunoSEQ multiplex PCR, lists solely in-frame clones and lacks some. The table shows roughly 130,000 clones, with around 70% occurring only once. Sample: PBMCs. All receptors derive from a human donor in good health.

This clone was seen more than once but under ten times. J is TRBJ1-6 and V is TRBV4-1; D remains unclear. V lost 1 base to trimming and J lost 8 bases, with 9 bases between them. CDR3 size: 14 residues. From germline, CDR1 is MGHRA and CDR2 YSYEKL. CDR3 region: CASSQGDGDSPLHF. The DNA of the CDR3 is TGCGCCAGCAGCCAAGGCGACGGAGATTCACCCCTCCACTTT.

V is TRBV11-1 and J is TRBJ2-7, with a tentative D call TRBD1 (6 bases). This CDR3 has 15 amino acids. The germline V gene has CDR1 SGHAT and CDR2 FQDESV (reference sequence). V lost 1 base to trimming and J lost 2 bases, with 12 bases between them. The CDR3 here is CASSLDRVVTYEQYF. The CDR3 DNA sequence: TGTGCCAGCAGCTTAGACAGGGTTGTAACCTACGAGCAGTACTTC.

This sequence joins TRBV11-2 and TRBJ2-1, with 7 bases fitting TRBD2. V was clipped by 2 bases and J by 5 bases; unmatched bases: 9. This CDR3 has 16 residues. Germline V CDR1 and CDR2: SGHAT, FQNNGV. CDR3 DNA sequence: TGTGCCAGCAGCTTAAGGGCGGGACTACTTAACAATGAGCAGTTCTTC. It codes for CASSLRAGLLNNEQFF.

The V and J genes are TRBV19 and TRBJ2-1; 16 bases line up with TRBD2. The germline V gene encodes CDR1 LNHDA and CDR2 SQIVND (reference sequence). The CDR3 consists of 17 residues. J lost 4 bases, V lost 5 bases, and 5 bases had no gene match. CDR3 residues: CASSQGTSGRGYNEQFF. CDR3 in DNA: TGTGCCAGTAGTCAAGGGACTAGCGGGAGGGGATACAATGAGCAGTTCTTC.

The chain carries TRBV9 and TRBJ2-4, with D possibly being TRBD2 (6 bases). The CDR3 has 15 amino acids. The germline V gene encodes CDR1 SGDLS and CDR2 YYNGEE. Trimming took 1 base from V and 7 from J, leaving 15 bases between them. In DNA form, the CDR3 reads TGTGCCAGCAGCGTAAAGGCGGGGTCGTATAACATTCAGTACTTC. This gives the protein CASSVKAGSYNIQYF.

DNA for the CDR3: TGTGCCAGCAGTTTACGGAGGAGTGTCCCTTCTGAAAAACTGTTTTTT. Translation gives CASSLRRSVPSEKLFF. This sequence joins TRBV27 and TRBJ1-4; D unresolved. Germline V gene sequence: CDR1 MNHEY, CDR2 SMNVEV (reference sequence). Trimming stripped 2 bases from V and 7 bases from J, with 17 bases between. The length of the CDR3 is 16 residues.

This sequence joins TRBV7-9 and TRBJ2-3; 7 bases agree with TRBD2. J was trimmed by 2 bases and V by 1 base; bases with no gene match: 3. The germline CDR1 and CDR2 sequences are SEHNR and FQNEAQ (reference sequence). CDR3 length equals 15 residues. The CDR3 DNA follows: TGTGCCAGCAGCTTAGTGGGGGGGATCACAGATACGCAGTATTTT. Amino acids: CASSLVGGITDTQYF.

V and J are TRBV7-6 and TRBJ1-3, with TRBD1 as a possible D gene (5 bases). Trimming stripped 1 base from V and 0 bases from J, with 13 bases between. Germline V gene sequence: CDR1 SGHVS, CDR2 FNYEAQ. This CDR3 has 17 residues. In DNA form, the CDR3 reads TGTGCCAGCAGCTTAGGAGGCAGGGTAGGCTCTGGAAACACCATATATTTT. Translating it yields CASSLGGRVGSGNTIYF.

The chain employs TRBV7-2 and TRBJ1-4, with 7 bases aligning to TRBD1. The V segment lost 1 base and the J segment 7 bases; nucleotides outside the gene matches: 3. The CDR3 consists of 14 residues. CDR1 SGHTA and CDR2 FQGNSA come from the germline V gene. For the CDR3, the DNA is TGTGCCAGCAGCTTAGGGCAGGGGGGTGAAAAACTGTTTTTT. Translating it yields CASSLGQGGEKLFF.

The CDR3: CASSLAGPSGSYEQYF. CDR3 DNA: TGCGCCAGCAGCTTGGCCGGTCCTAGCGGATCCTACGAGCAGTACTTC. This chain links TRBV5-1 with TRBJ2-7, with 7 bases that match TRBD2. The CDR3 covers 16 residues. Germline lookup yields CDR1 SGHRS and CDR2 YFSETQ. The junction had 7 bases not matched to a gene; V was cut back by 0 bases and J by 1 base.

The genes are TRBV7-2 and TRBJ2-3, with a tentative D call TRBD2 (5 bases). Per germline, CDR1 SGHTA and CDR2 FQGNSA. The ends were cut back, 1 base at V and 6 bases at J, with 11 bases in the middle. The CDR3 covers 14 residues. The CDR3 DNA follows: TGTGCCAGCAGCTTAGGTCCGGGAAGGGATACGCAGTATTTT. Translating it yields CASSLGPGRDTQYF.

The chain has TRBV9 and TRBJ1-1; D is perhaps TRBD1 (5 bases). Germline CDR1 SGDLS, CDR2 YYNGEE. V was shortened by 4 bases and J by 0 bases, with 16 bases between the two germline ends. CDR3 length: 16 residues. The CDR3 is CASSHLGAGLNTEAFF. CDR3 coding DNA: TGTGCCAGCAGCCACCTAGGGGCAGGGCTGAACACTGAAGCTTTCTTT.

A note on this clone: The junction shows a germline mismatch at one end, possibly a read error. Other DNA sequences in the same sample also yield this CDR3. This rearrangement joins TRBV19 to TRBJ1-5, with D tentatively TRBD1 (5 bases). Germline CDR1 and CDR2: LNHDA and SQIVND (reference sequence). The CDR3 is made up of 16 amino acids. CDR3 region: CASSIYRGQGHQPQHF. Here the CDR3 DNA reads TGCGCCAGTAGTATTTATCGTGGGCAGGGTCATCAGCCCCAGCATTTT. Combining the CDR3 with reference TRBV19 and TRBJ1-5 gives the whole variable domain DGGITQSPKYLFRKEGQNVTLSCEQNLNHDAMYWYRQDPGQGLRLIYYSQIVNDFQKGDIAEGYSVSREKKESFPLTVTSAQKNPTAFYLCASSIYRGQGHQPQHFGDGTRLSIL.

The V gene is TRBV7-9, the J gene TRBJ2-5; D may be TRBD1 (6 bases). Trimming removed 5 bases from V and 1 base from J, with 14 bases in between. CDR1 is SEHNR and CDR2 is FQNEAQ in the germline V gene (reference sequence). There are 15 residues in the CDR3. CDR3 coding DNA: TGTGCCAGCAGCCCCATAGGACAGACCCAAGAGACCCAGTACTTC. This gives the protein CASSPIGQTQETQYF.

CDR3 in DNA: TGTGCCAGCAGGATAGACAGGGGGCGCGACACTGAAGCTTTCTTT. It codes for CASRIDRGRDTEAFF. The genes are TRBV2 and TRBJ1-1; 10 bases line up with TRBD1. Germline V gene sequence: CDR1 SNHLY, CDR2 FYNNEI. The CDR3 is 15 residues long. Trimming removed 6 bases from V and 3 bases from J; junction bases left unmatched: 7.

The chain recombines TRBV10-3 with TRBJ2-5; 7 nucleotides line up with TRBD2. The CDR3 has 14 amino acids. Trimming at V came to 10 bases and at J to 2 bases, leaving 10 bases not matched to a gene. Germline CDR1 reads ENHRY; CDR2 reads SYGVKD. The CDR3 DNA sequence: TGTGCCACCCGGCCTAGCGGCCCACAAGAGACCCAGTACTTC. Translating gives CATRPSGPQETQYF.

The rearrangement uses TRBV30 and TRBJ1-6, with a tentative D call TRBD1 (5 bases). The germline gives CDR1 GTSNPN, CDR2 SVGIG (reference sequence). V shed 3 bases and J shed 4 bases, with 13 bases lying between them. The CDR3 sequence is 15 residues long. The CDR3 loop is CAWRGGAMYNSPLHF. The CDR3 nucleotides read TGTGCCTGGAGGGGTGGGGCGATGTATAATTCACCCCTCCACTTT. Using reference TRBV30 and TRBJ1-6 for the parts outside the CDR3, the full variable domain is SQTIHQWPATLVQPVGSPLSLECTVEGTSNPNLYWYRQAAGRGLQLLFYSVGIGQISSEVPQNLSASRPQDRQFILSSKKLLLSDSGFYLCAWRGGAMYNSPLHFGNGTRLTVT.

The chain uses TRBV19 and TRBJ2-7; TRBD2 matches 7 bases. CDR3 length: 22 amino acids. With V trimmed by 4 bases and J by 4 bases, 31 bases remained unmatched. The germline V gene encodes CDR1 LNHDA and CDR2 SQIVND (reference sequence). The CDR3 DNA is TGTGCCAGTAGTACCTACCGGGGACTAAGAGCGTCGACCACGATTCCCCCGTACGAGCAGTACTTC. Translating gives CASSTYRGLRASTTIPPYEQYF.